These 3 T cell receptor beta chains originate from one sample sequenced in a study of PD-1 blockade in classical Hodgkin lymphoma. Time point denoted: newly diagnosed, previously untreated cHL patient sample. The study purified CD4+ T cells from thawed PBMCs using magnetic negative selection. Produced via immunoSEQ multiplex PCR; TCRdb's table is partial and in-frame only. Of 20,000 to 25,000 clones listed, about 91% are singletons. Sequencing input: CD4+ T cells from blood. The receptors derive from a human donor with classical Hodgkin lymphoma.

The count of this clone is one. This chain connects TRBV5-4 to TRBJ2-1, with 9 positions matching TRBD2. Germline V gives CDR1 SGHNT, CDR2 YYREEE (reference sequence). CDR3 length: 15 amino acids. V was clipped by 4 bases and J by 8 bases; unmatched bases: 10. The CDR3 sequence is CASSPGGGRVDEQFF. The DNA for the CDR3 is TGTGCCAGCAGCCCGGGGGGCGGGAGGGTTGATGAGCAGTTCTTC. The complete variable domain, with remaining parts taken from reference TRBV5-4 and TRBJ2-1, reads ETGVTQSPTHLIKTRGQQVTLRCSSQSGHNTVSWYQQALGQGPQFIFQYYREEENGRGNFPPRFSGLQFPNYSSELNVNALELDDSALYLCASSPGGGRVDEQFFGPGTRLTVL.

The chain carries TRBV7-3 and TRBJ2-7, with a weak D call TRBD2 (6 bases). V shed 3 bases and J shed 0 bases, with 15 bases lying between them. The length of the CDR3 is 16 residues. The germline CDR1 and CDR2 sequences are SGHTA and FQGTGA. The CDR3 reads CASSFSPRGGSYEQYF. The CDR3 DNA sequence: TGTGCCAGCAGCTTCTCCCCCCGGGGAGGCTCCTACGAGCAGTACTTC.

This clone is a singleton in its sample. The chain is built from TRBV2 and TRBJ2-5; 9 bases map to TRBD1. V was pared by 2 bases and J by 5 bases, with 3 bases of the junction left unmatched. Per germline, CDR1 SNHLY and CDR2 FYNNEI. This CDR3 has 14 residues. Here the CDR3 reads CASSETGGAETQYF. As DNA, the CDR3 is TGTGCCAGCAGTGAAACAGGGGGCGCGGAGACCCAGTACTTC.